This TCR beta chain came from a study of T cell responses to AZD1222 COVID-19 vaccine. Whole-study findings and limits: Donors were mostly white British, more females; clonal diversity possibly underestimated. A reported finding is that nearly half of spike-specific TCRs target unmutated variant regions. Only a handful of people who got AZD1222 tested seropositive at baseline.

The repertoire was sequenced with immunoSEQ multiplex PCR; TCRdb's copy has only in-frame clones and lacks some. The sample has 80,000 or so clones; about 90% are singletons. In regard to this clone: Its target is unknown.

V gave up 4 bases and J gave up 4 bases; unmatched junction bases: 9. Germline CDR1 MDHEN, CDR2 SYDVKM. The length of the CDR3 is 15 residues. The source was peripheral blood, collected on day 0 of AZD1222 vaccination. The source is an adult in good health. The chain recombines TRBV28 with TRBJ2-5; 7 bases line up with TRBD1. CDR3 DNA sequence: TGTGCCAGCAGTTGGGACAGTCCCCCGGGAGAGACCCAGTACTTC. Protein product: CASSWDSPPGETQYF.